These 19 T cell receptor beta chains share one sample of origin, sequenced in a study of OX40 agonist ivuxolimab in advanced cancers. Sequencing used immunoSEQ multiplex PCR; TCRdb keeps in-frame clones, though not all of them. The sample has tens of thousands of clones, roughly 86% seen once. Material: CD4+ or CD8+ T cells sorted from blood, obtained in a trial of the OX40 agonist ivuxolimab. The receptors were gathered from an adult with an advanced solid tumor such as melanoma, head and neck, liver or kidney cancer.

The chain carries TRBV19 and TRBJ1-6; D is unresolved. The CDR3 covers 14 residues. Germline CDR1 LNHDA, CDR2 SQIVND (reference sequence). V lost 7 bases and J lost 12, with 19 bases in between. The CDR3 protein is CASKPDGAVRPLHF. The CDR3 DNA reads as TGTGCCAGTAAACCCGACGGTGCGGTTCGACCCCTCCACTTT.

The rearrangement joins TRBV5-1 to TRBJ1-6; tentative D call: TRBD1 (5 bases). The germline CDR1 and CDR2 sequences are SGHRS and YFSETQ. V lost 4 bases to trimming and J lost 4 bases, with 9 bases between them. The CDR3 extends over 14 amino acids. CDR3: CASSTDSYNSPLHF. The CDR3 DNA sequence: TGCGCCAGCAGCACCGACAGTTATAATTCACCCCTCCACTTT.

The chain is built from TRBV20-1 and TRBJ1-1; D is unclear. The CDR3 contains 11 residues. Germline V lookup: CDR1 DFQATT, CDR2 SNEGSKA (reference sequence). Between the trimmed V and J ends, which lost 6 bases and 6 bases, there was a span of 11 bases. CDR3 amino acids: CSARPGAEAFF. DNA of the CDR3: TGCAGTGCCCGCCCGGGCGCTGAAGCTTTCTTT.

The chain links TRBV5-4 to TRBJ1-4; TRBD1 might be the D (6 bases). In germline, CDR1 is SGHNT, CDR2 YYREEE (reference sequence). Between the trimmed V and J ends, which lost 2 bases and 0 bases, there was a span of 8 bases. The CDR3 runs to 15 residues. CDR3 sequence: CASSLGGATNEKLFF. DNA of the CDR3: TGTGCCAGCAGCTTAGGGGGAGCAACTAATGAAAAACTGTTTTTT. The variable domain in full, completed from reference TRBV5-4 and TRBJ1-4, reads ETGVTQSPTHLIKTRGQQVTLRCSSQSGHNTVSWYQQALGQGPQFIFQYYREEENGRGNFPPRFSGLQFPNYSSELNVNALELDDSALYLCASSLGGATNEKLFFGSGTQLSVL.

The chain couples TRBV30 to TRBJ1-6, with 7 positions matching TRBD1. The CDR3 is 15 residues long. Germline CDR1 is GTSNPN and CDR2 is SVGIG (reference sequence). J gave up 0 bases and V 6 bases, and 5 bases lay outside the gene matches. Written as DNA, the CDR3 is TGTGCCTGCCCCCGGGACAGCTCCTATAATTCACCCCTCCACTTT. Amino acid sequence: CACPRDSSYNSPLHF.

The rearrangement uses TRBV10-1 and TRBJ2-3; 7 bases match TRBD2. The trim removed 6 bases at V and 4 bases at J, leaving 4 bases unmatched. Germline CDR1 reads WNHNN; CDR2 reads SYGVQD (reference sequence). The CDR3 has 13 residues. CDR3 nucleotide sequence: TGCGCCAGCAGCAGGGACTACTCAGATACGCAGTATTTT. It specifies CASSRDYSDTQYF.

This chain links TRBV18 with TRBJ1-2; TRBD1 is a possible D gene (6 bases). Germline lookup yields CDR1 KGHSH and CDR2 LQKENI. The CDR3 is 13 residues long. Trimming pared 6 bases from V and 8 bases from J, leaving 16 bases between. The CDR3 sequence: CASSPQQGDGYTF. CDR3 DNA sequence: TGTGCCAGCTCCCCCCAACAGGGAGACGGCTACACCTTC.

The chain couples TRBV9 to TRBJ1-2; the D gene is possibly TRBD1 (5 bases). This CDR3 region has 15 residues. The germline gives CDR1 SGDLS, CDR2 YYNGEE. V lost 3 bases and J lost 2, with 14 bases in between. The CDR3 coding sequence is TGTGCCAGCAGCGAGGGGCCAACGGTCAACTATGGCTACACCTTC. Translating gives CASSEGPTVNYGYTF.

This sequence joins TRBV19 and TRBJ1-4; 10 bases are a match to TRBD1. Per germline, CDR1 LNHDA and CDR2 SQIVND (reference sequence). There are 18 residues in the CDR3. Trimming removed 1 base from V and 5 bases from J; junction bases left unmatched: 10. The CDR3 DNA is TGTGCCAGTAGTATAGCTCACGGGACAGGGGATTCAAATGAAAAACTGTTTTTT. As protein: CASSIAHGTGDSNEKLFF.

The chain links TRBV18 to TRBJ2-3; TRBD2 agrees at 7 bases. CDR3 length: 15 amino acids. V shed 1 base and J 6 bases; nucleotides not matched to a gene: 7. Per germline, CDR1 KGHSH and CDR2 LQKENI. CDR3 amino acids: CASSPLAGLGDTQYF. The CDR3 bases are TGTGCCAGCTCACCACTAGCGGGCCTGGGGGATACGCAGTATTTT.

On this clone itself: This sample also contains other DNA sequences that code for the same CDR3. The chain is built from TRBV5-4 and TRBJ2-7, with 7 positions matching TRBD1. CDR1 SGHNT and CDR2 YYREEE come from the germline V gene (reference sequence). J lost 2 bases, V lost 0 bases, and 2 bases had no gene match. CDR3 length equals 14 residues. CDR3 in DNA: TGTGCCAGCAGCTTGGACAGGGGAACCTACGAGCAGTACTTC. Translation: CASSLDRGTYEQYF.

V and J are TRBV25-1 and TRBJ2-7; 11 nucleotides agree with TRBD1. Trimming cost V 3 bases and J 5 bases; bases outside gene matches: 3. In germline, CDR1 is MGHDK, CDR2 SYGVNS. There are 14 residues in the CDR3. CDR3 nucleotides: TGTGCCAGCAGTGATTGGACAGGGGGCGACGAGCAGTACTTC. Protein sequence: CASSDWTGGDEQYF.

This sequence joins TRBV18 and TRBJ2-5, with 7 bases that match TRBD2. This CDR3 has 16 residues. Germline loops: CDR1 KGHSH, CDR2 LQKENI. V gave up 2 bases and J gave up 2 bases; unmatched junction bases: 8. The CDR3 loop reads CASSPRAAGNQETQYF. CDR3 nucleotide sequence: TGTGCCAGCTCACCAAGGGCAGCGGGGAATCAAGAGACCCAGTACTTC.

This rearrangement joins TRBV2 to TRBJ1-4; D is unclear. With 7 bases removed from V and 3 bases from J, the gap between germline ends came to 6 bases. The CDR3 extends over 12 amino acids. The germline CDR1 and CDR2 sequences are SNHLY and FYNNEI. The CDR3 reads CASKRANEKLFF. As DNA, the CDR3 is TGTGCCAGCAAACGGGCTAATGAAAAACTGTTTTTT.

The chain uses TRBV5-1 and TRBJ1-1, with TRBD1 matching over 7 bases. From germline, CDR1 is SGHRS and CDR2 YFSETQ. Unmatched junction bases numbered 9, after V lost 3 bases and J lost 7 bases. The CDR3 contains 14 residues. The CDR3 DNA follows: TGCGCCAGCAGCTACGCCCCGGGACAGATTGAAGCTTTCTTT. This encodes CASSYAPGQIEAFF. The entire variable domain, with the rest obtained from reference TRBV5-1 and TRBJ1-1, is as follows: KAGVTQTPRYLIKTRGQQVTLSCSPISGHRSVSWYQQTPGQGLQFLFEYFSETQRNKGNFPGRFSGRQFSNSRSEMNVSTLELGDSALYLCASSYAPGQIEAFFGQGTRLTVV.

By sample share, this clone is medium-sized. The chain combines TRBV7-3 with TRBJ1-2; D is ambiguous. Trimming removed 5 bases at V and 2 bases at J, with 15 bases between. CDR3 length: 15 amino acids. Germline V lookup: CDR1 SGHTA, CDR2 FQGTGA. This CDR3 is CASSPGGGRNYGYTF. The CDR3 coding sequence is TGTGCCAGCAGCCCCGGCGGCGGGCGAAACTATGGCTACACCTTC.

This clone was found once. The chain recombines TRBV5-1 with TRBJ1-2; a weak D match, TRBD1 (6 bases). This CDR3 is built from 13 residues. V was trimmed by 4 bases and J by 5 bases, leaving 12 bases between them. Germline assignment: CDR1 SGHRS and CDR2 YFSETQ. DNA for the CDR3: TGCGCCAGCAGCCACACAACAGGGTATGGCTACACCTTC. This translates into CASSHTTGYGYTF.

The DNA for the CDR3 is TGTGCCAGCAGTATCTGGGGACAAGAGACCCAGTACTTC. Protein sequence: CASSIWGQETQYF. The chain employs TRBV25-1 and TRBJ2-5; unclear D gene. V was shortened by 5 bases and J by 2 bases, with 9 bases between the two germline ends. Germline lookup yields CDR1 MGHDK and CDR2 SYGVNS. CDR3 length: 13 residues.

There are a few counts of this clone. V usage is TRBV9 and J usage is TRBJ1-6, with a possible D match to TRBD1 (5 bases). Trimming removed 0 bases from V and 6 bases from J, with 13 bases in between. The CDR3 runs 16 residues. The V gene's germline CDR1 is SGDLS and CDR2 YYNGEE. CDR3 in DNA: TGTGCCAGCAGCGTAGCTCAGGGAGCGGGTAATTCACCCCTCCACTTT. This codes for CASSVAQGAGNSPLHF.